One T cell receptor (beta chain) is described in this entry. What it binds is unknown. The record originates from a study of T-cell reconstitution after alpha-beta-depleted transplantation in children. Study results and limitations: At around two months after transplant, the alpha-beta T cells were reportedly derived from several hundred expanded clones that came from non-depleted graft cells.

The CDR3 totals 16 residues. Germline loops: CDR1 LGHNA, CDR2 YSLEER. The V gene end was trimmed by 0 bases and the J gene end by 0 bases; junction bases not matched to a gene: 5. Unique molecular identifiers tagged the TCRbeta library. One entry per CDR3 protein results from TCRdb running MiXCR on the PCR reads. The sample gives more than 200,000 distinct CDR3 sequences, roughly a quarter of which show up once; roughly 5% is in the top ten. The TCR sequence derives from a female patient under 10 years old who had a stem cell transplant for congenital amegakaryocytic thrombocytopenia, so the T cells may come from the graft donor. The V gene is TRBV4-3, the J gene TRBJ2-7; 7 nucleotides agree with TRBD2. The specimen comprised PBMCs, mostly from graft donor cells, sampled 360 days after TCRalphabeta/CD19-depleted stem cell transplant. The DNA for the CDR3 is TGCGCCAGCAGCCAAGATCTGGCTAGCGGCTCCTACGAGCAGTACTTC. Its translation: CASSQDLASGSYEQYF.